The entry that follows covers one T cell receptor beta chain sequence. This entry comes from a study of blood T cell repertoires in COVID-19. This CDR3 is 15 amino acids long. Looked up from germline, CDR1 is MNHEY and CDR2 is SVGAGI. V shed 5 bases and J shed 7 bases, with 18 bases lying between them. In the original workflow: Reference gene primer amplification gave nucleated cell count estimates. Measured with immunoSEQ multiplex PCR; TCRdb has only the in-frame clones, and not every one. V, J and clone size derive from that table, while D and trimming were established from the DNA sequence. The sample gives some 110,000 clones, about nine tenths of which show up once; roughly 8.2% is in the top ten.

Sample: peripheral blood. The V call is TRBV6-5, the J call TRBJ1-3; tentative D call: TRBD1 (6 bases). This receptor was identified in a human donor in a cohort sampled during active COVID-19. The CDR3 protein is CASSMLQGHSNTIYF. CDR3 nucleotide sequence: TGTGCCAGCAGTATGCTACAGGGTCATTCGAACACCATATATTTT.